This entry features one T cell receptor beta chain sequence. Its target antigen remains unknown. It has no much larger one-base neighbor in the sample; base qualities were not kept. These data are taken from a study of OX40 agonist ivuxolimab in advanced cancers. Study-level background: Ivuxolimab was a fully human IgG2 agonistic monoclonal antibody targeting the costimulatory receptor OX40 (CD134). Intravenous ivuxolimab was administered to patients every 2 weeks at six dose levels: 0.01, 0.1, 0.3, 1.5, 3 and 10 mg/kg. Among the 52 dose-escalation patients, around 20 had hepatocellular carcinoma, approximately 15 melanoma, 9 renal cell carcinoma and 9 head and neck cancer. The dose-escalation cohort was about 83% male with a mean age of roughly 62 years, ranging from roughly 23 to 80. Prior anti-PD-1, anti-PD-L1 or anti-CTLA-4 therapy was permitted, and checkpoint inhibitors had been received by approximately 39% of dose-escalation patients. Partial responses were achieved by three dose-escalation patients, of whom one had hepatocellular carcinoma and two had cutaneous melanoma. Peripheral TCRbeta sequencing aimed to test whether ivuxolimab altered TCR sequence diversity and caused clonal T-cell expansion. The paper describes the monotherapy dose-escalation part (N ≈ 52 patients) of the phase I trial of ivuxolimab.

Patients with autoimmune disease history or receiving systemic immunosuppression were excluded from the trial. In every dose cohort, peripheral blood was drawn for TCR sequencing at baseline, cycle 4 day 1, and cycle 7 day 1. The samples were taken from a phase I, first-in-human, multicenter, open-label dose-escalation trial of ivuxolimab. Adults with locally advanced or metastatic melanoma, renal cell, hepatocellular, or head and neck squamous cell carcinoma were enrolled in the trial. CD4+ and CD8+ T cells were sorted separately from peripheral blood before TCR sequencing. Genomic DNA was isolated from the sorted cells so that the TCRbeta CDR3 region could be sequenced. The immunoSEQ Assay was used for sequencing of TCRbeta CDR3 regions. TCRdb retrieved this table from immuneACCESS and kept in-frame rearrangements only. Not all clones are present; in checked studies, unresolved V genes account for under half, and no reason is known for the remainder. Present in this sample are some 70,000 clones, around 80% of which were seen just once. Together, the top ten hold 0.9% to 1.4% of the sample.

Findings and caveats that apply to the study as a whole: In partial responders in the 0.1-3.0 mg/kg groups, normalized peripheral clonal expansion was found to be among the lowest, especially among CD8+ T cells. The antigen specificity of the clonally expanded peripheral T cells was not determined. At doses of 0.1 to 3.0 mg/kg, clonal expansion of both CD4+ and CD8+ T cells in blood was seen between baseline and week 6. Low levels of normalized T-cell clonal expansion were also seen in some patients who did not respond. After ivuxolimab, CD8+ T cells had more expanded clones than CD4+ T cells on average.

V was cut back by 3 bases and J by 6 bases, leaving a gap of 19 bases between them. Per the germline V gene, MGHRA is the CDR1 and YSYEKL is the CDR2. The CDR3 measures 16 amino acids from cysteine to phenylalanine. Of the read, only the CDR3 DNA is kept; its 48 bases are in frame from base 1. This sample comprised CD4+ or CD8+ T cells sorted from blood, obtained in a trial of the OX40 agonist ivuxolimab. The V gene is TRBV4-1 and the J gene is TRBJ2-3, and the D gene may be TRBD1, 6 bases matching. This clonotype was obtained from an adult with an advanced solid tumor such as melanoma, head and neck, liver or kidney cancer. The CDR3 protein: CASSQPTGKSRDTQYF. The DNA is TGCGCCAGCAGCCAGCCGACAGGAAAGTCGAGGGATACGCAGTATTTT.